This TCR beta chain emerged from a study of blood T cell repertoires in COVID-19 (TCRdb year 2020). Concerning the study at large: Collaborator samples came from the United States, Italy and Spain and covered acute and convalescent phases of COVID-19. The material from the prospective study consisted of cDNA or gDNA derived from T cells, B-cell-depleted T cells, or PBMCs. Deeply sampled blood TCRbeta repertoires from subjects exposed to, actively infected with, or recovered from COVID-19 were included in the dataset. A freely available public database, intended as a resource for researchers studying the immune response to SARS-CoV-2, is where the repertoires were released. The samples were drawn from two sources: the first 160 participants of the ongoing ImmuneRACE study, and over 1,000 subjects contributed by 6 global collaborators. A de-identified subject ID, COVID-19 status, age in years and sex were almost always included in the sample metadata. Where available, HLA class I and class II types were taken from metadata supplied by the sample provider and were not determined by assay-based typing.

Samples from volunteer blood donors who had recovered from COVID-19 were contributed by a second Seattle source. Whole blood was collected in K2EDTA tubes by collaborating institutions according to the institutions' own protocols. Collaborator samples were shipped for TCRbeta analysis as frozen whole blood, isolated PBMCs, or DNA extracted from either sample type. Note on this clone: No cognate antigen has been identified for it. Base quality data are lacking; no much larger clone is found one base away.

According to the germline V gene, CDR1 reads SGHRS and CDR2 reads YFSETQ. V sheds 5 bases and J sheds 0 bases, leaving 6 bases between their ends. Including cysteine and phenylalanine, the CDR3 has 12 amino acids. Only the CDR3 portion is preserved as DNA: 36 bases, with reading frame beginning at the first base. TCRbeta CDR3 regions were amplified from genomic DNA by means of the immunoSEQ Assay, a bias-controlled multiplex PCR. In the authors' own workflow: Within the assay, amplification of reference gene primers was used to estimate how many nucleated cells each sample contained. To quantify the absolute abundance of each unique TCRbeta CDR3 rearrangement, sequence reads were collapsed and filtered. For each sample, productive Simpson clonality was calculated as the square root of Simpson's diversity index across productive rearrangements. In its TCRdb copy, this immuneACCESS table keeps in-frame sequences only and misses some clones. Where compared with another copy, unresolved V genes explain less than half of these, and the others have no known cause. The DNA was the basis for D and trimming; V, J and clone size are from that table. The sample includes about 150,000 clones, with approximately 90% observed a single time. The ten largest clonotypes hold 2% to 2.5% of the sample.

The research as a whole found: Clinical and demographic metadata were provided uncurated, with the amount varying by source and participant.

Sequenced sample: peripheral blood. Recombination linked TRBV5-1 to TRBJ2-7; there is no confident call for the D gene. The TCR was taken from a man in his fifties who had recovered from COVID-19. The DNA sequence follows: TGCGCCAGCAGAACAGTCTCCTACGAGCAGTACTTC. It specifies CASRTVSYEQYF.